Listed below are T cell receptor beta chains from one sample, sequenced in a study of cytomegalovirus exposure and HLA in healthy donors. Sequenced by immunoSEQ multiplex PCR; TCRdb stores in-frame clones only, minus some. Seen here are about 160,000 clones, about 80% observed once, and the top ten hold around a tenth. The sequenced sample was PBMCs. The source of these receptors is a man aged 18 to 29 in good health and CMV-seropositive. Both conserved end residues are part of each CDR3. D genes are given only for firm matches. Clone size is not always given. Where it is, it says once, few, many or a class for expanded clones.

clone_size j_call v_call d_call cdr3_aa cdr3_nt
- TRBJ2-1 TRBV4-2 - CASSQFSGSSYNEQFF TGTGCCAGCAGCCAATTTAGCGGAAGCTCCTACAATGAGCAGTTCTTC
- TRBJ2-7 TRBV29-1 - CSVWTANEQYF TGCAGCGTGTGGACAGCTAACGAGCAGTACTTC
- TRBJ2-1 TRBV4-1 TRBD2 CASSQDPLLAGGSNEQFF TGCGCCAGCAGCCAAGACCCACTTTTAGCGGGAGGGAGCAATGAGCAGTTCTTC
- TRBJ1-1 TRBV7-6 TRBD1 CASRPRTGGNTEAFF TGTGCCAGCAGGCCACGGACAGGGGGGAACACTGAAGCTTTCTTT
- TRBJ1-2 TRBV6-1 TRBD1 CASALGGSAYGYTF TGTGCCAGCGCCCTAGGGGGCTCCGCCTATGGCTACACCTTC
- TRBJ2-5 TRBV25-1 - CASSDDRETQYF TGTGCCAGCAGTGATGACAGAGAGACCCAGTACTTC
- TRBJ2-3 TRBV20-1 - CSATMADTQYF TGCAGTGCAACAATGGCAGATACGCAGTATTTT
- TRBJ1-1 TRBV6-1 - CASIYTEAFF TGTGCCAGCATCTACACTGAAGCTTTCTTT
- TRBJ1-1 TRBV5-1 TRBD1 CASSLELGKGANTEAFF TGCGCCAGCAGCTTGGAGTTGGGCAAGGGGGCGAACACTGAAGCTTTCTTT
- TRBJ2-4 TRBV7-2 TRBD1 CASSPGLGQAASTKNIQYF TGTGCCAGCAGCCCAGGCCTAGGACAGGCGGCTTCGACCAAAAACATTCAGTACTTC
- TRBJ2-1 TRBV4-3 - CASSQRSTGIPSYNEQFF TGCGCCAGCAGCCAACGTAGCACAGGAATTCCGTCCTACAATGAGCAGTTCTTC
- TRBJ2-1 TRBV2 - CASSVTGVPYNEQFF TGTGCCAGCAGTGTGACGGGGGTACCCTACAATGAGCAGTTCTTC
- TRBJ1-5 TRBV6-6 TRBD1 CASRKQGTNDQPQHF TGTGCCAGCAGAAAACAGGGGACAAACGATCAGCCCCAGCATTTT
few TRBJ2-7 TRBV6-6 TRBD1 CASSPGQSSYEQYF TGTGCCAGCAGCCCGGGACAGAGCTCCTACGAGCAGTACTTC
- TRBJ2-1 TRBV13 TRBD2 CASSLGSGRSYNEQFF TGTGCCAGCAGCTTAGGGAGCGGGAGGTCCTACAATGAGCAGTTCTTC
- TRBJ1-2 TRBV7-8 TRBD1 CASSLGQGANYGYTF TGTGCCAGCAGCTTGGGACAGGGGGCTAACTATGGCTACACCTTC
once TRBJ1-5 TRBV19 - CASRTADYSNQPQHF TGTGCCAGTAGAACAGCTGATTATAGCAATCAGCCCCAGCATTTT
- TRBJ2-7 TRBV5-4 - CASSQGYEQYF TGTGCCAGCAGCCAGGGCTACGAGCAGTACTTC
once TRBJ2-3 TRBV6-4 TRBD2 CASSDSLAGGDPQYF TGTGCCAGCAGTGACTCCCTAGCGGGAGGGGACCCGCAGTATTTT
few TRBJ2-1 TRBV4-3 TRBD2 CASRTSISGMFEQFF TGCGCCAGCAGGACGTCGATTAGCGGGATGTTTGAGCAGTTCTTC
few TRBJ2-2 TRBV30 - CAWSSVTTGELFF TGTGCCTGGAGTTCGGTAACTACCGGGGAGCTGTTTTTT
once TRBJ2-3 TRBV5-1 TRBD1 CASSLVGQSTDTQYF TGCGCCAGCAGCTTGGTGGGACAGAGCACAGATACGCAGTATTTT
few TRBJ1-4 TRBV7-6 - CASSFEGSGEEKLFF TGTGCCAGCAGCTTTGAGGGCAGCGGGGAGGAAAAACTGTTTTTT
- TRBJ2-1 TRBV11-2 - CASSLLGWRLVVNEQFF TGTGCCAGCAGCTTATTAGGGTGGAGACTAGTCGTCAATGAGCAGTTCTTC
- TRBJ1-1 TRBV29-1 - CSVGGDTEAFF TGCAGCGTTGGGGGGGACACTGAAGCTTTCTTT
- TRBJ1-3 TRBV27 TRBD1 CASGTGPGPGNTIYF TGTGCCAGCGGGACAGGGCCAGGCCCTGGAAACACCATATATTTT
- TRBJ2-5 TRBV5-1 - CASSLGVTGHLAETQYF TGCGCCAGCAGCTTGGGGGTGACGGGACACCTTGCGGAGACCCAGTACTTC
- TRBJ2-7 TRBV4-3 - CASSPDISYEQYF TGCGCCAGCAGCCCTGACATTTCCTACGAGCAGTACTTC
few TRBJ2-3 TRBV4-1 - CASSQVPSSEVDTQYF TGCGCCAGCAGCCAAGTCCCTAGCTCTGAGGTAGATACGCAGTATTTT
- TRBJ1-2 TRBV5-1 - CASSWTIGQGNGYTF TGCGCCAGCAGCTGGACAATAGGCCAGGGGAATGGCTACACCTTC
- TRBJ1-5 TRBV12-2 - CASRLARVHQPQHF TGTGCAAGTCGCTTAGCCCGGGTCCATCAGCCCCAGCATTTT
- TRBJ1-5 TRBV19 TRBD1 CASSVAVRDRRYSNQPQHF TGTGCCAGTAGTGTCGCGGTCCGGGACAGACGTTATAGCAATCAGCCCCAGCATTTT
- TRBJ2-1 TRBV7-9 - CASSRGMRESYEQFF TGTGCCAGCAGCCGGGGGATGAGGGAGTCCTATGAGCAGTTCTTC
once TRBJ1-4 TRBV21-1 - CASRPGQVEKLFF TGTGCCAGCAGACCGGGACAAGTTGAAAAACTGTTTTTT
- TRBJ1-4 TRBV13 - CASSLGPSNEKLFF TGTGCCAGCAGCTTGGGGCCTTCCAATGAAAAACTGTTTTTT
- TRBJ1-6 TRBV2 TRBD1 CASRSDRATSPLHF TGTGCCAGCAGGTCGGACAGGGCTACTTCACCCCTCCACTTT
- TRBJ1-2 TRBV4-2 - CASSQDRGQMNYGYTF TGTGCCAGCAGCCAGGATAGAGGACAGATGAACTATGGCTACACCTTC
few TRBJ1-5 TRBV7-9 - CASSHRADQPQHF TGTGCCAGCAGCCACAGGGCGGATCAGCCCCAGCATTTT
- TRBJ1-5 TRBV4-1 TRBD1 CASSQGDSRYLRPQHF TGCGCCAGCAGCCAAGGGGACAGCCGGTACCTCCGGCCCCAGCATTTT
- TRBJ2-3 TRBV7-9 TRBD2 CASSLPGLVGGLGSDTQYF TGTGCCAGCAGCTTACCGGGACTAGTGGGGGGGCTCGGGTCAGATACGCAGTATTTT
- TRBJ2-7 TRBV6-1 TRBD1 CASRKGQVPWYEQYF TGTGCCAGCAGGAAAGGACAGGTTCCTTGGTACGAGCAGTACTTC